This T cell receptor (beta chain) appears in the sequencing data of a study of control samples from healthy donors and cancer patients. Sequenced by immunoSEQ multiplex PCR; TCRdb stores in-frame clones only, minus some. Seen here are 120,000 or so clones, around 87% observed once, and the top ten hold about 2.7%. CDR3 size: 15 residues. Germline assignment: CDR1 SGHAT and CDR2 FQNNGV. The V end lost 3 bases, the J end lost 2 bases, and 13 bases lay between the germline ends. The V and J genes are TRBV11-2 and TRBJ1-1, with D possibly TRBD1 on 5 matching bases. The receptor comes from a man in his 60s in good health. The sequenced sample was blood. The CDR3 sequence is CASSFVGQSNTEAFF. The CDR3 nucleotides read TGTGCCAGCAGCTTCGTTGGACAAAGTAACACTGAAGCTTTCTTT.